This T cell receptor beta chain derives from a study of blood T cell repertoires in COVID-19. Using immunoSEQ multiplex PCR, the repertoire was profiled, and TCRdb retains in-frame clones only, with some absent. Of a few hundred thousand clones detected, about 90% appear once; the ten largest clones hold approximately 0.93%. This sequence originates from a woman aged 25 to 39 who had recovered from COVID-19. Sequencing was done on a sample of PBMCs or T cells enriched from blood (not recorded which).

This CDR3 is CASSSGAQGYGYTF. The CDR3 DNA is TGTGCCAGCAGCTCGGGTGCCCAGGGTTATGGCTACACCTTC. The V gene is TRBV5-4, the J gene TRBJ1-2; the D gene is possibly TRBD1 (5 bases). Germline values: CDR1 SGHNT, CDR2 YYREEE (reference sequence). The V end lost 3 bases, the J end lost 5 bases, and 14 bases lay between the germline ends. This CDR3 comprises 14 residues.